One and the same sample provided the 8 T cell receptor beta chains below, sequenced in a study of T cell repertoires in cytomegalovirus infection. For these TCRs, the target antigens are not known. TCRdb ran MiXCR on the reads and lists one entry per CDR3 protein. This sample yields 640,000 or so distinct CDR3 sequences, of which around a third are seen a single time; around a sixth belongs to the top ten. Sequencing was performed on cultured PBMCs, taken from culture after CMV antigen stimulation. All receptors derive from a human donor in good health (CMV status not recorded). Some clones in this sample may be carry-over from other donors' samples.

The table lists this clonotype with a count of one. The chain's CDR3 is CASSPTGTFSYNSPLHF. In nucleotides, the CDR3 is TGTGCCAGCTCGCCAACGGGGACTTTCTCCTATAATTCACCCCTCCACTTT. The V gene is TRBV18, the J gene TRBJ1-6; D is possibly TRBD1 (5 bases). V shed 6 bases and J shed 0 bases, with 15 bases lying between them. CDR1 and CDR2 from the germline V gene are KGHSH and LQKENI. CDR3 length: 17 residues.

As DNA, the CDR3 is TGTGCCAGCAGCTTAGCGTACCGGGGAAGGACCCAGTACTTC. This sequence encodes CASSLAYRGRTQYF. This chain joins TRBV7-4 and TRBJ2-5; a possible D gene is TRBD2 (5 bases). Germline V CDR1 and CDR2: SGHVT, SQSDAQ. This CDR3 contains 14 residues. Trimming took off 0 bases at V and 7 bases at J, with 12 bases between the two ends. Supplemented by reference TRBV7-4 and TRBJ2-5, the full variable domain reads GAGVSQSPRYKVAKRGRDVALRCDSISGHVTLYWYRQTLGQGSEVLTYSQSDAQRDKSGRPSGRFSAERPERSVSTLKIQRTEQGDSAVYLCASSLAYRGRTQYFGPGTRLLVL.

This clonotype showed up just a few times. The rearrangement links TRBV7-6 to TRBJ2-2, with D unclear. Between the trimmed V and J ends, which lost 11 bases and 2 bases, there was a span of 12 bases. The CDR3 is 13 amino acids. Germline loops: CDR1 SGHVS, CDR2 FNYEAQ. Written as DNA, the CDR3 is TGTGCCGGGGAATACTTCAACACCGGGGAGCTGTTTTTT. This gives the protein CAGEYFNTGELFF.

V usage is TRBV11-2 and J usage is TRBJ2-1; 8 bases match TRBD2. Per germline, CDR1 SGHAT and CDR2 FQNNGV. J lost 9 bases, V lost 4 bases, and 14 bases had no gene match. The CDR3 is 16 amino acids. This CDR3 reads CASSSDPGLVTVEQFF. CDR3 DNA: TGTGCCAGCAGCTCGGATCCGGGACTAGTTACTGTTGAGCAGTTCTTC.

The V and J genes are TRBV7-2 and TRBJ1-6; D is perhaps TRBD1 (5 bases). Looked up from germline, CDR1 is SGHTA and CDR2 is FQGNSA. The CDR3 extends over 15 amino acids. V was pared by 1 base and J by 7 bases, with 11 bases between. This chain's CDR3 is CASSLDRRPNSPLHF. In nucleotides, the CDR3 is TGTGCCAGCAGCTTAGACAGGAGACCCAATTCACCCCTCCACTTT.

This clonotype was seen more than once but under ten times. V gene TRBV5-1 combines with J gene TRBJ2-3; D is perhaps TRBD2 (6 bases). CDR3 length equals 15 residues. The germline CDR1 and CDR2 sequences are SGHRS and YFSETQ. Trimming left V 0 bases short and J 2 bases short, with 10 bases between. The CDR3 DNA follows: TGCGCCAGCAGCTTGGCGGGAGTAAACACAGATACGCAGTATTTT. Translation gives CASSLAGVNTDTQYF.

The CDR3 DNA sequence: TGTGCCAGCAGTGAATTTTTCCAGAATTCTAACTATGGCTACACCTTC. Translation gives CASSEFFQNSNYGYTF. The chain carries TRBV6-1 and TRBJ1-2; no clear D gene. Germline V CDR1 and CDR2: MNHNS, SASEGT. This CDR3 contains 16 residues. Trimming shortened V by 2 bases and J by 0 bases, and 13 bases separated the two germline ends.

The chain uses TRBV20-1 and TRBJ2-1; 7 positions match TRBD1. From germline, CDR1 is DFQATT and CDR2 SNEGSKA (reference sequence). This CDR3 comprises 12 residues. The junction had 3 bases not matched to a gene; V was cut back by 2 bases and J by 8 bases. This CDR3 is CSARLDRDEQFF. DNA of the CDR3: TGCAGTGCTAGACTCGACAGGGATGAGCAGTTCTTC.